The clone carrying this T cell receptor beta chain has a count of ten or more. Its antigen is unidentified. The record originates from a study of T-cell reconstitution after alpha-beta-depleted transplantation in children. Findings and caveats of the study: Alpha-beta T cells about two months after transplant reportedly derived from several hundred expanded graft clones. For some patients, TCRbeta diversity was high at day 60 because of recipient T cells and thymic progenitors that survived. T-cell counts and diversity were attributed mostly to newly produced T cells one year after transplant.

Germline assignment: CDR1 MNHEY and CDR2 SVGAGI. The CDR3 extends over 16 amino acids. The V and J ends lost 0 bases and 4 bases respectively, with 15 bases between them. The TCRbeta library incorporated unique molecular identifiers. From the PCR reads, TCRdb called clonotypes with MiXCR, one entry per CDR3 protein. The table includes some 180,000 distinct CDR3 sequences, approximately 7% detected once. This TCR derives from a boy aged 2 to 10 with acute lymphoblastic leukemia, due to receive a stem cell transplant. The rearrangement joins TRBV6-5 to TRBJ2-5; tentative D call: TRBD2 (5 bases). This specimen consisted of PBMCs, obtained before TCRalphabeta/CD19-depleted stem cell transplant. In nucleotides, the CDR3 is TGTGCCAGCAGTTACTCAGCCGAGCGGAGCCTAGAGACCCAGTACTTC. Its protein product is CASSYSAERSLETQYF.